This passage covers 10 T cell receptor beta chains from one sample sequenced in a study of neoadjuvant anti-PD-1 for oral cavity cancer. Sequenced by immunoSEQ multiplex PCR; TCRdb stores in-frame clones only, minus some. This table holds over 9,500 clones, about 60% found once. This sample's time point: after neoadjuvant nivolumab, at surgical resection. Source: PBMCs, taken after nivolumab (anti-PD-1) treatment. These receptors were taken from a person aged 35 to 85 with oral cavity squamous cell carcinoma.

This clone was seen more than once but under ten times. The chain employs TRBV27 and TRBJ2-5; D not certain. Per germline, CDR1 MNHEY and CDR2 SMNVEV (reference sequence). The germline V and J ends were trimmed by 0 bases and 5 bases, with 10 bases remaining between them. This CDR3 is 14 amino acids long. CDR3 protein: CASSLSFRVETQYF. The CDR3 nucleotides read TGTGCCAGCAGTTTATCGTTCCGGGTCGAGACCCAGTACTTC.

This rearrangement joins TRBV6-5 to TRBJ2-7, with 7 bases fitting TRBD1. Trimming took 7 bases from V and 2 from J; bases not matched to a gene: 11. Germline-derived CDR1 and CDR2 are MNHEY and SVGAGI. The length of the CDR3 is 15 residues. As DNA, the CDR3 is TGTGCCAGCACCCCGACAGGGACGCAAGCCTACGAGCAGTACTTC. As protein: CASTPTGTQAYEQYF.

The chain employs TRBV7-8 and TRBJ2-6, with 15 positions matching TRBD2. Germline CDR1 is SGHVS and CDR2 is FQNEAQ. The V gene end was trimmed by 5 bases and the J gene end by 4 bases; junction bases not matched to a gene: 6. The CDR3 is made up of 18 amino acids. The CDR3 loop is CASSRGTSGRTGANVLTF. The CDR3 DNA reads TGTGCCAGCAGCCGCGGGACTAGCGGGAGGACAGGGGCCAACGTCCTGACTTTC.

The rearrangement uses TRBV6-5 and TRBJ2-7, with 10 bases fitting TRBD2. There are 15 residues in the CDR3. With 6 bases clipped from V and 7 bases from J, the junction kept 12 bases outside the gene matches. The germline CDR1 and CDR2 sequences are MNHEY and SVGAGI. The CDR3 reads CASSRMGLAGEEQYF. The CDR3 DNA is TGTGCCAGCAGCCGCATGGGGCTAGCGGGAGAAGAGCAGTACTTC.

The chain recombines TRBV5-4 with TRBJ2-7; TRBD2 agrees at 8 bases. The CDR3 totals 18 residues. Trimming cost V 4 bases and J 0 bases; bases outside gene matches: 15. CDR1 is SGHNT and CDR2 is YYREEE in the germline V gene (reference sequence). In nucleotides, the CDR3 is TGTGCCAGCAGCCGGGGGGGGGCGGCGACTGGAAGCTCCTACGAGCAGTACTTC. Its translation is CASSRGGAATGSSYEQYF.

This clone was counted between two and nine times. V usage is TRBV10-1 and J usage is TRBJ1-1; no definite D call. Trimming took off 4 bases at V and 5 bases at J, with 11 bases between the two ends. The CDR3 spans 13 residues. Germline lookup yields CDR1 WNHNN and CDR2 SYGVQD (reference sequence). For the CDR3, the DNA is TGCGCCAGCAGTGTAGAACAGTGGACTGAAGCTTTCTTT. Amino acids: CASSVEQWTEAFF.

The rearrangement uses TRBV2 and TRBJ1-2; TRBD1 agrees at 8 bases. Germline CDR1 and CDR2: SNHLY and FYNNEI. V shed 6 bases, J shed 8 bases, and the junction held 8 bases outside the gene matches. CDR3 length: 13 residues. The CDR3 DNA follows: TGTGCCAGCAGCGGACAGGGCTTGGGAGGCTACACCTTC. This gives the protein CASSGQGLGGYTF. Full variable domain (missing parts from reference TRBV2 and TRBJ1-2): EPEVTQTPSHQVTQMGQEVILRCVPISNHLYFYWYRQILGQKVEFLVSFYNNEISEKSEIFDDQFSVERPDGSNFTLKIRSTKLEDSAMYFCASSGQGLGGYTFGSGTRLTVV.

V is TRBV19 and J is TRBJ2-2, with TRBD2 matching over 9 bases. V lost 8 bases and J lost 5; bases outside the gene matches: 9. Germline lookup yields CDR1 LNHDA and CDR2 SQIVND (reference sequence). The CDR3 runs 15 residues. The CDR3 DNA sequence: TGTGCCAGTTATGAAGCGGGAGGATCGACCGGGGAGCTGTTTTTT. Translating it yields CASYEAGGSTGELFF.

This clone was detected only once. This chain joins TRBV29-1 and TRBJ1-2, with D possibly matching TRBD1 (6 bases). The V gene lost 7 bases and the J gene lost 4 bases, with 16 bases spanning the gap. The CDR3 sequence is 13 residues long. The germline CDR1 and CDR2 sequences are SQVTM and ANQGSEA. DNA of the CDR3: TGCAGCGCCTCGGGGGGGGGCAGCTATGGCTACACCTTC. Amino acid sequence: CSASGGGSYGYTF. The full variable domain, rest sourced from reference TRBV29-1 and TRBJ1-2, is SAVISQKPSRDICQRGTSLTIQCQVDSQVTMMFWYRQQPGQSLTLIATANQGSEATYESGFVIDKFPISRPNLTFSTLTVSNMSPEDSSIYLCSASGGGSYGYTFGSGTRLTVV.

The CDR3 is CASSLGVTGGQETQYF. The CDR3 region has the DNA TGCGCCAGCAGCCTGGGGGTGACAGGGGGCCAAGAGACCCAGTACTTC. This chain uses TRBV5-1 with TRBJ2-5; 9 nucleotides line up with TRBD1. CDR3 size: 16 residues. Per the germline V gene, CDR1 is SGHRS and CDR2 is YFSETQ. The V segment lost 4 bases and the J segment 1 base; nucleotides outside the gene matches: 8.